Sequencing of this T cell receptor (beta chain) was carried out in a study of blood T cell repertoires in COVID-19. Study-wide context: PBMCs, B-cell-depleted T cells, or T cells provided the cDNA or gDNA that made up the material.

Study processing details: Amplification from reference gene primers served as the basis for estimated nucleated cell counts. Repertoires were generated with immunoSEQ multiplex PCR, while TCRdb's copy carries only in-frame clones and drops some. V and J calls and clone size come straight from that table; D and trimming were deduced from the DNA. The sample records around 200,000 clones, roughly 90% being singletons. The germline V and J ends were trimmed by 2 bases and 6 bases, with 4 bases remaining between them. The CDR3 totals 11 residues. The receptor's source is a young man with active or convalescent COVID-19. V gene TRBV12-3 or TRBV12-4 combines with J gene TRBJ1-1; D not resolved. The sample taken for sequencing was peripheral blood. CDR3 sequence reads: CASSLLSEAFF. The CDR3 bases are TGTGCCAGCAGTTTACTGTCTGAAGCTTTCTTT.